This T cell receptor beta chain was recorded in a study of blood T cells in healthy people across ages (dated by TCRdb to the mid-2010s). For the wider study: In model experiments, template switching captured about one uniquely barcoded TCR beta cDNA molecule for every two T cells. Donors were grouped into four age groups: young (average 16 years), middle-aged (39), aged (about 60) and long-lived (about 90). Age-related changes in TCR beta repertoire diversity were measured in the study by deep sequencing normalized with unique cDNA molecular identifiers. Two additional independent replicas of 1 million unique cDNA reads from the same blood draw were analyzed for two donors (one aged 18 to 30 and one aged 80 or older). To avoid experimental bias, donors of different ages were spread randomly across the sequencing lanes. Beyond this particular receptor, the publication reports: Observed TCR beta diversity per million T cells fell roughly linearly with age, and a significant reduction was already apparent by age about 38. Conclusive comparison of naive and antigen-experienced compartments was prevented by the profiling of bulk unsorted PBMCs. Compared with the aged group, more naive CD4+ T cells, fewer expanded clones and increased TCR diversity were shown by the long-lived group, suggesting age selection. The CMV infection status of donors was not known, potentially confounding age-related changes in expanded clonotypes. A strong correlation was found between observed TCR beta diversity and the percentage of naive T cells measured by flow cytometry. Estimates of total diversity based on one million sequenced T cells were regarded as lower bounds and as underestimates.

Deletion took 5 bases off V and 9 bases off J, with a span of 20 bases between the germline ends. Based on the germline V gene, the CDR1 and CDR2 sequences are SNHLY and FYNNEI. The CDR3 holds 15 amino acids from the cysteine to the phenylalanine. The only DNA kept is the CDR3, 45 bases in frame from the first base. For this clonotype: Its recognized antigen is unknown. There are no base qualities to consult, and no much larger clone falls within one base.

Donors were 35 to 40 systemically healthy Caucasian individuals from Russia aged roughly 6 to 90 years. Ten milliliters of peripheral blood were drawn from each donor into EDTA-treated Vacutainer tubes. PBMCs were isolated by Ficoll-Paque density-gradient centrifugation, with at least 6 million obtained per sample. Total RNA was extracted from PBMCs with Trizol reagent, with at least 6 micrograms obtained per sample. The percentages of naive CD45RAhigh/CD27high T cells were determined by flow cytometry on a PBMC aliquot from every donor. The method behind the library was 5' RACE. Instrument on record: Illumina HiSeq 2500. A second roughly 7 to 11 cycle PCR used a sample-barcoded 5' primer and a J-beta primer mix. Each TCR beta cDNA molecule received a unique molecular identifier from a template-switch 5' adaptor carrying 12 random nucleotides. At least 3 million CDR3-containing paired-end reads were obtained from each sample. First-strand cDNA synthesis was performed from all RNA using the Mint cDNA synthesis kit, with priming by a TRBC-specific oligonucleotide. Following uracil-DNA glycosylase treatment, all cDNA underwent a first 18-cycle PCR with the universal primers M1SS and BC2_uni_R. As for the original processing: For normalization, 1 million high-quality reads were randomly selected from each sample, with every read carrying a distinct molecular identifier. Reads sharing molecular identifiers were discarded rather than binned into consensus sequences. CDR3 identification, clonotype clustering and error correction used MiTCR with a Q25 quality threshold and the strictest error-elimination algorithm. A nonparametric unseen species model with Euler transformation was used to estimate lower-bound total TCR beta diversity. TCRdb's own reprocessing of the public reads used fastp at Q25 and MiXCR and kept productive beta chains. Entries that share a CDR3 protein sequence are merged under the most common genes and DNA. TCRdb, rather than the study authors, made the V and J calls. The sample table records under 950,000 distinct CDR3 sequences; 22% of these occur just once. 20% to 25% of the sample rests with the top ten.

Specimen: blood. The sequence is built from TRBV2 and TRBJ2-1; TRBD2 is a weak D gene call, 8 bases matching. The receptor comes from a man in his sixties or seventies in good health. The CDR3 region: CASSITSGAGGEQFF. DNA sequence: TGTGCCAGCAGTATCACTAGCGGCGCAGGGGGTGAGCAGTTCTTC.